The TCR beta chain under discussion was sequenced for a study of blood T cell repertoires in COVID-19. Study information: The cDNA or gDNA used as material had been derived from T cells, B-cell-depleted T cells, or PBMCs.

Here immunoSEQ multiplex PCR was the method, and the copy in TCRdb shows in-frame clones only, minus some. In the table there are about 250,000 clones, approximately 89% of which are singletons. CDR1 is ENHRY, CDR2 SYGVKD, per germline. CDR3 length: 12 amino acids. V was pared by 10 bases and J by 4 bases, with 13 bases between. This sequence was found in a woman in her sixties or seventies who had recovered from COVID-19. J is TRBJ1-2 and V is TRBV10-3, with D uncertain. The material sequenced was peripheral blood. The CDR3 nucleotides are TGTGCCACCCACCGGACTACCTATGGCTACACCTTC. This codes for CATHRTTYGYTF.